Below, one TCR beta chain is given with its context. The antigen is undetermined. Some clones are missing from TCRdb's copy, which holds only in-frame ones; the method was immunoSEQ multiplex PCR. The sample holds 110,000 to 150,000 clones; around 93% are singletons and the top ten take about 1.7%. This entry belongs to a study of cytomegalovirus exposure and HLA in healthy donors. Study results and limitations: The study flagged some 170 TCR beta chains as cytomegalovirus-associated.

In germline, CDR1 is SGDLS, CDR2 YYNGEE. V was pared by 4 bases and J by 4 bases, with 8 bases of the junction left unmatched. The CDR3 is made up of 15 amino acids. This clonotype was obtained from a man younger than 35 in good health and CMV-seropositive. Sequencing input: PBMCs. The chain links TRBV9 to TRBJ1-5; 7 positions match TRBD1. DNA for the CDR3: TGTGCCAGCAGCCCTTCAGGGGGGTCGAATCAGCCCCAGCATTTT. This codes for CASSPSGGSNQPQHF.